This T cell receptor beta chain was identified during a study of blood T cells in healthy people across ages. Primers used in a second PCR of about 7 to 12 cycles were a sample-barcoded 5' primer and a J-beta primer mix. TCRdb ran MiXCR on the 5' RACE reads and lists one entry per CDR3 protein. The data contain hundreds of thousands of distinct CDR3 sequences, about 53% of them singletons. The germline V gene encodes CDR1 MNHNY and CDR2 SVGAGI (reference sequence). The CDR3 covers 14 residues. The junction had 4 bases not matched to a gene; V was cut back by 7 bases and J by 3 bases. Sequencing was performed on blood. The chain has TRBV6-6 and TRBJ2-7; 12 bases fit TRBD2. The TCR sequence derives from a man between 60 and 70 years old in good health. The CDR3 spells CASTGLAGIYEQYF. The CDR3 coding sequence is TGTGCCAGCACTGGACTAGCGGGAATCTACGAGCAGTACTTC.